Below are 14 T cell receptor beta chains sequenced from a single sample in a study of blood T cell repertoires in COVID-19. Data came from immunoSEQ multiplex PCR; TCRdb stores just in-frame clones and leaves some out. Of tens of thousands of clones listed, roughly 87% are singletons. The sequenced sample was peripheral blood. The receptors originated from a human donor in a cohort sampled during active COVID-19.

J is TRBJ2-7 and V is TRBV5-1, with TRBD2 identical over 7 bases. Germline V lookup: CDR1 SGHRS, CDR2 YFSETQ. The junction had 7 bases not matched to a gene; V was cut back by 2 bases and J by 5 bases. This CDR3 comprises 14 residues. The DNA for the CDR3 is TGCGCCAGCAGCTTACGGACTAGATACGACGAGCAGTACTTC. Its protein is CASSLRTRYDEQYF.

The chain recombines TRBV10-3 with TRBJ2-2, with a tentative D call TRBD1 (5 bases). The length of the CDR3 is 12 residues. The V end was cut by 8 bases, the J end by 1 base, with 5 bases between. The V gene's germline CDR1 is ENHRY and CDR2 SYGVKD. CDR3 DNA sequence: TGTGCCATCGGACAGAACACCGGGGAGCTGTTTTTT. Protein product: CAIGQNTGELFF.

The chain carries TRBV6-5 and TRBJ1-2; D may be TRBD1 (5 bases). V lost 10 bases, J lost 6 bases, and 18 bases lay in between. Germline V gene lookup returns CDR1 MNHEY and CDR2 SVGAGI. The CDR3 covers 13 residues. The CDR3 bases are TGTGCCATAAGCCCAGGGCCACGGCATGGCTACACCTTC. Encoded protein: CAISPGPRHGYTF.

This rearrangement joins TRBV29-1 to TRBJ2-5; D is uncertain. Germline V CDR1 and CDR2: SQVTM, ANQGSEA. This CDR3 spans 13 amino acids. Trimming took off 2 bases at V and 1 base at J, with 8 bases between the two ends. The DNA of the CDR3 is TGCAGCGTTGAAAGGCAGGCCCAAGAGACCCAGTACTTC. As protein: CSVERQAQETQYF. The full variable domain, its missing parts supplied by reference TRBV29-1 and TRBJ2-5, is SAVISQKPSRDICQRGTSLTIQCQVDSQVTMMFWYRQQPGQSLTLIATANQGSEATYESGFVIDKFPISRPNLTFSTLTVSNMSPEDSSIYLCSVERQAQETQYFGPGTRLLVL.

The chain combines TRBV21-1 with TRBJ2-7; the table's D gene call, TRBD2, was not cross checked with the DNA. TRBV21-1 is a pseudogene segment. The CDR3 sequence is 14 residues long. CDR3 sequence: CAGPAGGMLYEQYF. The CDR3 region has the DNA TGTGCCGGCCCCGCGGGGGGTATGCTCTACGAGCAGTACTTC.

The CDR3: CASEGSGNTIYF. CDR3 coding DNA: TGTGCCTCGGAGGGTTCTGGAAACACCATATATTTT. This chain joins TRBV18 and TRBJ1-3, with D unresolved. The germline V gene encodes CDR1 KGHSH and CDR2 LQKENI. This CDR3 is 12 amino acids long. V lost 11 bases and J lost 1, with 9 bases in between.

V gene TRBV7-9 combines with J gene TRBJ2-7; 10 bases align to TRBD1. Germline CDR1 SEHNR, CDR2 FQNEAQ (reference sequence). V lost 0 bases, J lost 2 bases, and 10 bases stayed unmatched. The CDR3 consists of 18 residues. The CDR3 here is CASSLALGRQGATYEQYF. In DNA, the CDR3 is TGTGCCAGCAGCTTAGCTCTGGGTAGACAGGGGGCCACCTACGAGCAGTACTTC.

The chain carries TRBV3-1 (or the pseudogene TRBV3-2) and TRBJ2-3; 12 bases fit TRBD2. Germline loops: CDR1 LGHDT, CDR2 YNNKEL (reference sequence). With V trimmed by 6 bases and J by 0 bases, 13 bases remained unmatched. This CDR3 spans 19 amino acids. Written as DNA, the CDR3 is TGTGCCAGCAGGACAACTAGCGGGAGGCAACAGTATAGCACAGATACGCAGTATTTT. Protein: CASRTTSGRQQYSTDTQYF.

V gene TRBV19 combines with J gene TRBJ2-2; a possible D gene is TRBD1 (5 bases). The V end was cut by 5 bases, the J end by 0 bases, with 13 bases between. The germline CDR1 and CDR2 sequences are LNHDA and SQIVND (reference sequence). This CDR3 contains 16 residues. The CDR3 DNA is TGTGCCAGTAGTGCTGTGGACACCGCGAACACCGGGGAGCTGTTTTTT. Its protein product is CASSAVDTANTGELFF.

This clone was counted once. The CDR3 nucleotides are TGTGCCAGCTCACCGGGGGGTAGCGGGACGCGAGAGACCCAGTACTTC. Translated, it gives CASSPGGSGTRETQYF. This chain joins TRBV18 and TRBJ2-5, with 8 positions matching TRBD2. Germline V lookup: CDR1 KGHSH, CDR2 LQKENI. The CDR3 extends over 16 amino acids. With 3 bases clipped from V and 4 bases from J, the junction kept 10 bases outside the gene matches. Together with reference TRBV18 and TRBJ2-5, the CDR3 gives the full variable domain: NAGVMQNPRHLVRRRGQEARLRCSPMKGHSHVYWYRQLPEEGLKFMVYLQKENIIDESGMPKERFSAEFPKEGPSILRIQQVVRGDSAAYFCASSPGGSGTRETQYFGPGTRLLVL.

The chain links TRBV5-1 to TRBJ2-7; 9 nucleotides match TRBD1. Germline CDR1 is SGHRS and CDR2 is YFSETQ. V dropped 5 bases and J dropped 5; count of bases not matched to a gene: 11. There are 15 residues in the CDR3. The CDR3 reads CASRPGTGQVHEQYF. The DNA of the CDR3 is TGCGCCAGCAGACCAGGGACAGGGCAGGTCCACGAGCAGTACTTC.

The V call is TRBV30, the J call TRBJ2-5; 12 bases match TRBD2. Per the germline V gene, CDR1 is GTSNPN and CDR2 is SVGIG (reference sequence). The CDR3 totals 17 residues. After removal of 2 bases from V and 2 bases from J, the junction contained 9 bases not matched to a gene. In DNA form, the CDR3 reads TGTGCCTGGAGTCGACTAGCGGGGGTAGTCGGTCAAGAGACCCAGTACTTC. It specifies CAWSRLAGVVGQETQYF.

V is TRBV7-9 and J is TRBJ1-2, with 7 bases fitting TRBD1. The CDR3 is 16 amino acids. The ends lost 1 base at V and 4 bases at J; junction bases unmatched: 9. Per germline, CDR1 SEHNR and CDR2 FQNEAQ (reference sequence). The CDR3: CASSLEVGGGGYGYTF. Written as DNA, the CDR3 is TGTGCCAGCAGCTTAGAGGTTGGAGGGGGCGGCTATGGCTACACCTTC. Looking up the rest from reference TRBV7-9 and TRBJ1-2 gives the full variable domain: DTGVSQNPRHKITKRGQNVTFRCDPISEHNRLYWYRQTLGQGPEFLTYFQNEAQLEKSRLLSDRFSAERPKGSFSTLEIQRTEQGDSAMYLCASSLEVGGGGYGYTFGSGTRLTVV.

V gene TRBV25-1 combines with J gene TRBJ2-1, with 7 positions matching TRBD2. The germline V gene encodes CDR1 MGHDK and CDR2 SYGVNS. The junction had 15 bases not matched to a gene; V was cut back by 0 bases and J by 7 bases. The CDR3 is 18 amino acids. The CDR3 is CASSEYPTEVWGGNEQFF. For the CDR3, the DNA is TGTGCCAGCAGTGAATACCCGACTGAAGTTTGGGGAGGGAATGAGCAGTTCTTC.